These 23 T cell receptor beta chains came from one sample sequenced in a study of shared clonotypes between healthy human individuals (dated by TCRdb to 2018 to 2020). Library generation was performed with the immunoSEQ multiplex PCR assay. What TCRdb holds here is the immuneACCESS table cut down to in-frame rearrangements. Part of the clones is not present; checked against another copy, under half of the missing clones reflect an unresolved V gene, and the others are unexplained. Here the sample has 2 million to 2.5 million clones; 93% occur a single time. The ten top clones hold 0.39% of the sample. The sample was naive CD4+ T cells from PBMCs. The cell subset or site label for this specimen denotes: CD45RA+ positively selected. These receptors all come from a man aged 18 to 29 in good health. Some clones in this sample may be carry-over from other donors' samples.

CDR3 bases: TGTGCCAGCAGTGACAGTCTAAGCAATCAGCCCCAGCATTTT. Amino acid sequence: CASSDSLSNQPQHF. The chain couples TRBV6-1 to TRBJ1-5, with no clear D. The V end lost 3 bases, the J end lost 1 base, and 7 bases lay between the germline ends. CDR3 size: 14 residues. Germline V gene lookup returns CDR1 MNHNS and CDR2 SASEGT.

A word on this clone: Other DNA sequences in the sample encode the same CDR3. The chain links TRBV29-1 to TRBJ1-1, with D possibly matching TRBD1 (6 bases). Germline CDR1 is SQVTM and CDR2 is ANQGSEA. Trimming took 7 bases from V and 0 from J, leaving 9 bases between them. The CDR3 runs to 12 residues. The chain's CDR3 is CSADRLNTEAFF. DNA for the CDR3: TGCAGCGCGGACAGACTGAACACTGAAGCTTTCTTT.

This chain joins TRBV4-3 and TRBJ1-5, with a possible D match to TRBD1 (6 bases). CDR1 and CDR2 from the germline V gene are LGHNA and YSLEER. V shed 0 bases and J shed 1 base, with 7 bases lying between them. The CDR3 loop spans 15 amino acids. In DNA, the CDR3 is TGCGCCAGCAGCCAAGATGGACAGAGCAATCAGCCCCAGCATTTT. This translates into CASSQDGQSNQPQHF.

The rearrangement uses TRBV10-3 and TRBJ2-1, with unresolved D. V was shortened by 6 bases and J by 7 bases, with 10 bases between the two germline ends. The CDR3 has 12 residues. CDR1 is ENHRY and CDR2 is SYGVKD in the germline V gene. For the CDR3, the DNA is TGTGCCATCAGCGCACCTCATAATGAGCAGTTCTTC. Translation gives CAISAPHNEQFF.

The chain couples TRBV18 to TRBJ2-2; D remains unclear. Trimming took off 5 bases at V and 6 bases at J, with 13 bases between the two ends. CDR1 and CDR2 (germline): KGHSH, LQKENI. The CDR3 is made up of 14 amino acids. CDR3 residues: CASSSKIVPGELFF. The CDR3 DNA reads as TGTGCCAGCTCATCTAAAATCGTCCCCGGGGAGCTGTTTTTT.

This rearrangement joins TRBV2 to TRBJ2-6; possibly TRBD1 for D (5 bases). The germline V gene encodes CDR1 SNHLY and CDR2 FYNNEI. Trimming pared 8 bases from V and 0 bases from J, leaving 11 bases between. This CDR3 spans 15 amino acids. The CDR3 reads CASCIRGSGANVLTF. The CDR3 bases are TGTGCCAGCTGTATTAGGGGCTCTGGGGCCAACGTCCTGACTTTC.

This clone was observed a few times. The rearrangement joins TRBV11-2 to TRBJ1-1; D gene uncertain. There are 11 residues in the CDR3. Trimming took 3 bases from V and 7 from J, leaving 6 bases between them. Germline CDR1 SGHAT, CDR2 FQNNGV. CDR3 protein: CASSFHSEAFF. The DNA for the CDR3 is TGTGCCAGCAGCTTTCACAGTGAAGCTTTCTTT.

This clone was observed a single time. The V and J genes are TRBV11-2 and TRBJ2-5; D remains unclear. Trimming stripped 2 bases from V and 4 bases from J, with 11 bases between. This CDR3 is built from 14 residues. Germline lookup yields CDR1 SGHAT and CDR2 FQNNGV. The CDR3 nucleotides are TGTGCCAGCAGCTTACGGCTTTGGGGAGAGACCCAGTACTTC. This gives the protein CASSLRLWGETQYF. Together with reference TRBV11-2 and TRBJ2-5, the CDR3 gives the full variable domain: EAGVAQSPRYKIIEKRQSVAFWCNPISGHATLYWYQQILGQGPKLLIQFQNNGVVDDSQLPKDRFSAERLKGVDSTLKIQPAKLEDSAVYLCASSLRLWGETQYFGPGTRLLVL.

This clone was seen just once. Other DNA sequences in the sample encode the same CDR3. V usage is TRBV18 and J usage is TRBJ1-2, with D perhaps matching TRBD1 (5 bases). The CDR3 has 14 residues. Trimming removed 0 bases from V and 2 bases from J, with 7 bases in between. Per the germline V gene, CDR1 is KGHSH and CDR2 is LQKENI. CDR3 in DNA: TGTGCCAGCTCACCACCTGGGACCAACTATGGCTACACCTTC. This sequence encodes CASSPPGTNYGYTF.

The chain joins TRBV6-6 to TRBJ1-3, with D possibly being TRBD1 (6 bases). Trimming stripped 6 bases from V and 2 bases from J, with 11 bases between. This CDR3 contains 14 residues. Germline V gene lookup returns CDR1 MNHNY and CDR2 SVGAGI (reference sequence). In DNA form, the CDR3 reads TGTGCCAGCAGATCACAGGGAGCTGGAAACACCATATATTTT. Translated, it gives CASRSQGAGNTIYF.

The chain recombines TRBV7-2 with TRBJ2-7, with D hard to call. Germline assignment: CDR1 SGHTA and CDR2 FQGNSA. V dropped 1 base and J dropped 6 bases, with 16 bases sitting between them. This CDR3 contains 15 residues. The CDR3 sequence is CASSLGFTTPSEQYF. Here the CDR3 DNA reads TGTGCCAGCAGCTTAGGTTTCACTACTCCCTCCGAGCAGTACTTC. Looking up the rest from reference TRBV7-2 and TRBJ2-7 gives the full variable domain: GAGVSQSPSNKVTEKGKDVELRCDPISGHTALYWYRQSLGQGLEFLIYFQGNSAPDKSGLPSDRFSAERTGGSVSTLTIQRTQQEDSAVYLCASSLGFTTPSEQYFGPGTRLTVT.

The V gene is TRBV5-1, the J gene TRBJ2-3; D may be TRBD1 or TRBD2 (5 bases each). The length of the CDR3 is 16 residues. V was pared by 3 bases and J by 0 bases, with 14 bases between. Per germline, CDR1 SGHRS and CDR2 YFSETQ. As DNA, the CDR3 is TGCGCCAGCAGCTCGGGGCGGACCTCTAGCACAGATACGCAGTATTTT. It codes for CASSSGRTSSTDTQYF.

This chain connects TRBV6-1 to TRBJ2-3, with 7 bases fitting TRBD1. CDR3 size: 15 residues. Germline CDR1 reads MNHNS; CDR2 reads SASEGT. Trimming removed 7 bases from V and 0 bases from J; junction bases left unmatched: 7. This chain's CDR3 is CASIRTGQSTDTQYF. The CDR3 DNA reads as TGTGCCAGCATAAGGACAGGCCAAAGCACAGATACGCAGTATTTT.

With regard to this clone: Additional DNA sequences in this sample encode the identical CDR3. The chain joins TRBV9 to TRBJ1-1; D remains unclear. Trimming shortened V by 0 bases and J by 1 base, and 7 bases separated the two germline ends. The CDR3 is made up of 14 amino acids. Per the germline V gene, CDR1 is SGDLS and CDR2 is YYNGEE. CDR3: CASSVEVANTEAFF. The DNA for the CDR3 is TGTGCCAGCAGCGTAGAAGTGGCGAACACTGAAGCTTTCTTT.

The CDR3: CSVEDSPKDIQYF. The DNA of the CDR3 is TGCAGCGTTGAAGACAGCCCAAAAGACATTCAGTACTTC. This rearrangement joins TRBV29-1 to TRBJ2-4; no clear D gene. CDR1 and CDR2 from the germline V gene are SQVTM and ANQGSEA. V lost 0 bases, J lost 8 bases, and 11 bases lay in between. This CDR3 spans 13 amino acids.

V and J are TRBV5-1 and TRBJ2-7; D unresolved. The CDR3 loop spans 15 amino acids. Per the germline V gene, CDR1 is SGHRS and CDR2 is YFSETQ. V gave up 4 bases and J gave up 0 bases, with 14 bases separating them. CDR3 sequence reads: CASSIGSSNSYEQYF. In DNA form, the CDR3 reads TGCGCCAGCAGCATTGGCAGCAGTAACTCCTACGAGCAGTACTTC.

The chain uses TRBV15 and TRBJ1-3, with D perhaps matching TRBD1 (5 bases). The V and J ends lost 3 bases and 4 bases respectively, with 7 bases between them. This CDR3 region has 13 residues. The germline V gene has CDR1 LNHNV and CDR2 YYDKDF (reference sequence). This CDR3 is CATSSGTGNTIYF. As DNA, the CDR3 is TGTGCCACCAGCAGCGGGACGGGAAACACCATATATTTT.

Details on this clone: The same CDR3 is also encoded by other DNA sequences in this sample. The genes are TRBV5-1 and TRBJ2-5; no firm D call. In germline, CDR1 is SGHRS, CDR2 YFSETQ. V shed 5 bases and J shed 2 bases, with 10 bases lying between them. The CDR3 has 13 residues. The CDR3: CASSLGVQETQYF. The CDR3 DNA is TGCGCCAGCAGTCTTGGGGTTCAAGAGACCCAGTACTTC.

The rearrangement uses TRBV7-2 and TRBJ2-1; D gene uncertain. V was trimmed by 0 bases and J by 5 bases, leaving 8 bases between them. The germline V gene has CDR1 SGHTA and CDR2 FQGNSA. There are 14 residues in the CDR3. The CDR3 coding sequence is TGTGCCAGCAGCTTAGCTATTCAAAACAATGAGCAGTTCTTC. Amino acid sequence: CASSLAIQNNEQFF.

The CDR3 reads CASSPYRQGGNTIYF. DNA for the CDR3: TGTGCCAGCAGCCCTTATAGACAGGGTGGAAACACCATATATTTT. The rearrangement uses TRBV7-6 and TRBJ1-3; TRBD1 matches at 7 bases. The CDR3 spans 15 residues. The V gene end was trimmed by 5 bases and the J gene end by 3 bases; junction bases not matched to a gene: 7. CDR1 is SGHVS and CDR2 is FNYEAQ in the germline V gene. Full variable domain (remainder filled in from reference TRBV7-6 and TRBJ1-3): GAGVSQSPRYKVTKRGQDVALRCDPISGHVSLYWYRQALGQGPEFLTYFNYEAQQDKSGLPNDRFSAERPEGSISTLTIQRTEQRDSAMYRCASSPYRQGGNTIYFGEGSWLTVV.

V gene TRBV6-1 combines with J gene TRBJ2-7; TRBD2 aligns across 7 bases. The length of the CDR3 is 14 residues. The trim removed 6 bases at V and 5 bases at J, leaving 10 bases unmatched. From germline, CDR1 is MNHNS and CDR2 SASEGT. CDR3 in amino acids: CASSRMEGGDEQYF. In nucleotides, the CDR3 is TGTGCCAGCAGCCGGATGGAGGGAGGGGACGAGCAGTACTTC.

The genes are TRBV5-5 and TRBJ1-5; D is unresolved. With 1 base removed from V and 7 bases from J, the gap between germline ends came to 15 bases. CDR1 is SGHKS and CDR2 is YYEKEE in the germline V gene (reference sequence). The CDR3 has 15 residues. CDR3 nucleotide sequence: TGTGCCAGCAGCTTGCTCCCTTCCGGGAGCCAGCCCCAGCATTTT. It yields the protein CASSLLPSGSQPQHF.

The rearrangement links TRBV27 to TRBJ2-5; 9 bases are shared with TRBD1. V trimming: 3 bases; J trimming: 2 bases; junction bases outside the gene matches: 4. The CDR3 has 15 residues. CDR1 and CDR2 (germline): MNHEY, SMNVEV (reference sequence). CDR3 coding DNA: TGTGCCAGCAGTTTGGGGGACAGGGATCAAGAGACCCAGTACTTC. Amino acid sequence: CASSLGDRDQETQYF.